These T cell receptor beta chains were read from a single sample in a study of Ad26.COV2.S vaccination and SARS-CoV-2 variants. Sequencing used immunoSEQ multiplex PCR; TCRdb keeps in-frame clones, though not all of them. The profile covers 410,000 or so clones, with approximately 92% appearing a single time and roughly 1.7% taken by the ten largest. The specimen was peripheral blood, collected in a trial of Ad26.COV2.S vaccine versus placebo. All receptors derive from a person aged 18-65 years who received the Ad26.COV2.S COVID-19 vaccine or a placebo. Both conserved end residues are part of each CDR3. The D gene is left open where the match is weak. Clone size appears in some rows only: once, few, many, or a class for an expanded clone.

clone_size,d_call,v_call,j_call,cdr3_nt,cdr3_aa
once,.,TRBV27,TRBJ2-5,TGTGCCAGCAGTTTACTTCGGAGGCAAGAGACCCAGTACTTC,CASSLLRRQETQYF
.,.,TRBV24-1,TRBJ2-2,TGTGCCACCAGTGAGGACGGGAAGGGGGACACCGGGGAGCTGTTTTTT,CATSEDGKGDTGELFF
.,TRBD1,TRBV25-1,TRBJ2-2,TGTGCCAGCAGTGGAGCTGCTGGCAGGGGGACCGGGGAGCTGTTTTTT,CASSGAAGRGTGELFF
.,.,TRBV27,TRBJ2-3,TGTGCCAGCAGTTTACAGGGGAGTGGTACAGATACGCAGTATTTT,CASSLQGSGTDTQYF
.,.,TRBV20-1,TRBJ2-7,TGCAGTGCAAGGACGGGAACCGAGCAGTACTTC,CSARTGTEQYF
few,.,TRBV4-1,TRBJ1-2,TGCGCCAGCAGCCAAGGGGACGGCGGGTGGTATGGCTACACCTTC,CASSQGDGGWYGYTF
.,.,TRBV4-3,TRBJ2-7,TGCGCCAGCAGCCAAGATCTTCTTCAGGGTGTCTACGAGCAGTACTTC,CASSQDLLQGVYEQYF
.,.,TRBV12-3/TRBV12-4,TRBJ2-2,TGTGCCAGCAAGGACTACGGGGAGCTGTTTTTT,CASKDYGELFF
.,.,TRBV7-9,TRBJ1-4,TGTGCCAGCAGCTTGGGACTCCATGAAAAACTGTTTTTT,CASSLGLHEKLFF
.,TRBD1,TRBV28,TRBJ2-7,TGTGCCAGCAGGCGAACAGGGGGAGGAGAGCAGTACTTC,CASRRTGGGEQYF
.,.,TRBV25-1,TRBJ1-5,TGTGCCAGCAGTGACGGCAATCAGCCCCAGCATTTT,CASSDGNQPQHF
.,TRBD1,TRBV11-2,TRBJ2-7,TGTGCCAGCAGCTTAGGCCCCGGGACAGAGTACGAGCAGTACTTC,CASSLGPGTEYEQYF
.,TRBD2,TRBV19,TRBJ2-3,TGTGCCAGTAGTATGGCGGGGGGGCTCCCAGATACGCAGTATTTT,CASSMAGGLPDTQYF
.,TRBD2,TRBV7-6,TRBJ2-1,TGTGCCAGCAGCTTACTTTCGGCGGGACTAGCAGCCAATGAGCAGTTCTTC,CASSLLSAGLAANEQFF
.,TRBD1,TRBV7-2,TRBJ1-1,TGTGCCAGCAGCCCCGTGACAGGGGGCGCTTGGACTGAAGCTTTCTTT,CASSPVTGGAWTEAFF
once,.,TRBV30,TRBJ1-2,TGTGCCTGGAGTGTACGTAGAGGGTTGGTTTCAGGCTACACCTTC,CAWSVRRGLVSGYTF
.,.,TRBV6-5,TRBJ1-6,TGTGCCAGCAGTTACTCGACCAGGCGTAGGGCACCCCTCCACTTT,CASSYSTRRRAPLHF
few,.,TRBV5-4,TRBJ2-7,TGTGCCAGCAGCTTCGGAGCCTACGAGCAGTACTTC,CASSFGAYEQYF
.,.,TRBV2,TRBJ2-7,TGTGCCTCAATGGGGGGGCCCTACGAGCAGTACTTC,CASMGGPYEQYF
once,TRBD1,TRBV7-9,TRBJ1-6,TGTGCCAGCAGCCCAGGACAGGGAGGTCGTTCACCCCTCCACTTT,CASSPGQGGRSPLHF
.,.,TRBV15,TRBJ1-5,TGTGCCACCAGCATGGGCAAAAAGTTCAATCAGCCCCAGCATTTT,CATSMGKKFNQPQHF
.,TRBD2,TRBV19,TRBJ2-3,TGTGCCAGTAGCTGGGGGGGGAGCACAGATACGCAGTATTTT,CASSWGGSTDTQYF
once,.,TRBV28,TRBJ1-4,TGTGCCAGCAGTCCAGGGGCTGCTAATGAAAAACTGTTTTTT,CASSPGAANEKLFF